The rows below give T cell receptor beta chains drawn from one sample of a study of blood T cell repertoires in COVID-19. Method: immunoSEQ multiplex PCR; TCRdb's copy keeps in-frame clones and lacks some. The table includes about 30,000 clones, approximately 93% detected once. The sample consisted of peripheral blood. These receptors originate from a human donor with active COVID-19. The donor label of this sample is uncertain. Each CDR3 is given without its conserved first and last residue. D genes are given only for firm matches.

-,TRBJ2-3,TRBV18,ASSLGQSSHTDTQY
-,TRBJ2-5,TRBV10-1,ASSRTEQETQY
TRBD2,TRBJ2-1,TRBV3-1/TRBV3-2,ASSQKGLAVSSYNEQF
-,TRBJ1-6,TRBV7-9,ASSLNNPRDSPLH
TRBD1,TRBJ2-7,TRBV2,ASFLSDRGGEQY
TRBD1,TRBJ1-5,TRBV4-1,ASSQGDRNNQPQH
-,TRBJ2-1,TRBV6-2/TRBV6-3,ASSQLDKALSLDEQF
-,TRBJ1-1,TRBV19,ASTPTVNTEAF
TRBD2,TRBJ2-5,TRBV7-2,ASSLPLGGEIQETQY
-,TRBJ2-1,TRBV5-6,ASSLERVSYNEQF
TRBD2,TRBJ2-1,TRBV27,ASSPLLAGAYNEQF
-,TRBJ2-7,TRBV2,ASSRQALTYEQY
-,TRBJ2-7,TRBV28,ASQVGTPFEQY
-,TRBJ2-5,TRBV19,ASSDVQGGETQY
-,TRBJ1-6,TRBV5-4,ASSTGQDSPLH
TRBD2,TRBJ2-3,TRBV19,ASRPGTNTDTQY
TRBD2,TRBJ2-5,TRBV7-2,ASSLGRGVYETQY
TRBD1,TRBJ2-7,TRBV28,ASGGQGREQY
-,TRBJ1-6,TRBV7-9,ASSLKGLSLSSYNSPLH
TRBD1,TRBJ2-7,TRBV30,AWSVDRGRYGEQY
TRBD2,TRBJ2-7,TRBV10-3,AISQQREPYEQY
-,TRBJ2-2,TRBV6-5,ASQGPNTGELF
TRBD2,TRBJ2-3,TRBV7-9,ASSSGAAGLFGDTQY
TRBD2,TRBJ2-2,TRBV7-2,ASSPGLAGGTGELF
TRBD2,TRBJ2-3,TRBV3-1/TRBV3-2,ASSPIGTSATDTQY
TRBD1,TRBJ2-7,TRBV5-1,ASSIRQGAYEQY
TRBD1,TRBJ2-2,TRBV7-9,ASSRGTGRSSGELF
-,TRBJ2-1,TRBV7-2,ASSPAREQYNEQF
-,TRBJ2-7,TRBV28,ASRSGSYEQY
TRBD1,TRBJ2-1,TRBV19,ASSWTGSFEQF
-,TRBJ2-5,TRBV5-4,ASSLAWVGETQY
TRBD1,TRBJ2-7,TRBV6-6,ASSYPTGASYEQY
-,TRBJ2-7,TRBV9,ASSVGISGHIYEQY
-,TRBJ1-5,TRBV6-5,ASSPGEGGNQPQH
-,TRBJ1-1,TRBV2,ASNLVGGLNTEAF
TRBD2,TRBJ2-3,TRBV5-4,ASSWKREGPLGTDTQY
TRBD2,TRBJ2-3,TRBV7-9,ASSLNLAGGSTDTQY
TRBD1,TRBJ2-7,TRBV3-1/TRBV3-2,ASSQSGTGSYEQY
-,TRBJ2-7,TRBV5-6,ASSLGPGRTPNYEQY